The 22 T cell receptor beta chains reported below all come from one sample, sequenced in a study of molecular identifiers for immune sequencing clone quantification. From the PCR reads, TCRdb called clonotypes with MiXCR, one entry per CDR3 protein. This sample has approximately 90,000 distinct CDR3 sequences; around a fifth occur once, and the top ten carry around 1%. Sequences were obtained from naive CD8+ T cells from blood, with Jurkat cell RNA spiked in. Specified subset: FACS-sorted CD8+CD4-CCR7+CD45RA+ naive T cells. The receptors were gathered from a human donor in good health. Some libraries in this study had Jurkat cell RNA spiked in.

V is TRBV7-6 and J is TRBJ2-7; no definite D call. Germline CDR1 and CDR2: SGHVS and FNYEAQ. The CDR3 is 13 residues long. With 4 bases removed from V and 4 bases from J, the gap between germline ends came to 11 bases. CDR3 nucleotide sequence: TGTGCCAGCAGCTACGGAGTGGATTACGAGCAGTACTTC. It yields the protein CASSYGVDYEQYF. Based on the CDR3 plus reference TRBV7-6 and TRBJ2-7, the full variable domain is GAGVSQSPRYKVTKRGQDVALRCDPISGHVSLYWYRQALGQGPEFLTYFNYEAQQDKSGLPNDRFSAERPEGSISTLTIQRTEQRDSAMYRCASSYGVDYEQYFGPGTRLTVT.

This clonotype was counted many times. This chain links TRBV5-4 with TRBJ2-7, with 9 bases matching TRBD1. Germline-derived CDR1 and CDR2 are SGHNT and YYREEE (reference sequence). This CDR3 contains 13 residues. V trimming: 4 bases; J trimming: 6 bases; junction bases outside the gene matches: 5. The CDR3 DNA follows: TGTGCCAGCAGCGGACAGGGGTCGCTCGAGCAGTACTTC. This codes for CASSGQGSLEQYF.

The chain couples TRBV6-1 to TRBJ1-1; D gene ambiguous. The V gene lost 7 bases and the J gene lost 3 bases, with 15 bases spanning the gap. Germline V gives CDR1 MNHNS, CDR2 SASEGT. CDR3 size: 14 residues. In nucleotides, the CDR3 is TGTGCCAGCAACCAACAGAGGTTCGACACTGAAGCTTTCTTT. Translated, it gives CASNQQRFDTEAFF.

Concerning this clonotype: Just one base apart from a much larger clone, this may be a read error. This chain uses TRBV6-5 with TRBJ1-4, with 8 nucleotides matching TRBD1. The CDR3 runs to 15 residues. Germline CDR1 MNHEY, CDR2 SVGAGI. CDR3 DNA: TGTGCCAGCAGTTTAACAGGGGGAACTAATGAAAAACCGTTTTTT. This codes for CASSLTGGTNEKPFF.

This clonotype was detected ten times or more. CDR3 loop: CASSPGKNIQYF. CDR3 in DNA: TGTGCCAGCAGTCCAGGGAAAAACATTCAGTACTTC. V usage is TRBV6-5 and J usage is TRBJ2-4, with D maybe TRBD1 (5 bases). The germline gives CDR1 MNHEY, CDR2 SVGAGI. This CDR3 is built from 12 residues. V shed 5 bases and J shed 4 bases, with 6 bases lying between them.

In this sample, this clonotype turned up many times. This rearrangement joins TRBV11-2 to TRBJ2-1, with TRBD1 as a possible D gene (6 bases). Trimming stripped 2 bases from V and 2 bases from J, with 13 bases between. Germline V gene sequence: CDR1 SGHAT, CDR2 FQNNGV. The length of the CDR3 is 16 residues. The CDR3 nucleotides read TGTGCCAGCAGCTTATCCCCACAGGGACCCTACAATGAGCAGTTCTTC. It specifies CASSLSPQGPYNEQFF.

This clonotype was recorded at least ten times. The chain combines TRBV11-2 with TRBJ2-3; D ambiguous. The CDR3 spans 16 residues. CDR1 and CDR2 from the germline V gene are SGHAT and FQNNGV. The V end lost 1 base, the J end lost 0 bases, and 11 bases lay between the germline ends. The CDR3 DNA sequence: TGTGCCAGCAGCTTAGGGTACAGTACTAGCACAGATACGCAGTATTTT. This translates into CASSLGYSTSTDTQYF.

This clonotype was detected a few times. CDR3 coding DNA: TGTGCCAGTAGTATAGCGGGAGGGCCTAATGAGCAGTTCTTC. Translation gives CASSIAGGPNEQFF. J is TRBJ2-1 and V is TRBV19; 8 bases match TRBD2. This CDR3 is 14 amino acids long. The J segment lost 7 bases and the V segment lost 1 base, leaving 3 bases of the junction unmatched. The germline CDR1 and CDR2 sequences are LNHDA and SQIVND (reference sequence). Drawing the rest from reference TRBV19 and TRBJ2-1, the complete variable domain is DGGITQSPKYLFRKEGQNVTLSCEQNLNHDAMYWYRQDPGQGLRLIYYSQIVNDFQKGDIAEGYSVSREKKESFPLTVTSAQKNPTAFYLCASSIAGGPNEQFFGPGTRLTVL.

This clonotype was found many times. The rearrangement uses TRBV27 and TRBJ2-4, with no clear D. Germline CDR1 MNHEY, CDR2 SMNVEV (reference sequence). V gave up 2 bases and J gave up 0 bases, with 11 bases separating them. The CDR3 totals 16 residues. CDR3 amino acids: CASSLLGTLAKNIQYF. As DNA, the CDR3 is TGTGCCAGCAGTTTACTGGGCACCCTAGCCAAAAACATTCAGTACTTC.

The sample holds a few counts of this clonotype. V is TRBV20-1 and J is TRBJ1-5; D remains unclear. CDR1 and CDR2 from the germline V gene are DFQATT and SNEGSKA (reference sequence). The V and J ends lost 0 bases and 2 bases respectively, with 11 bases between them. This CDR3 has 15 amino acids. CDR3 DNA sequence: TGCAGTGCTAGAGATAAGGCCCGACGCAATCAGCCCCAGCATTTT. Amino acids: CSARDKARRNQPQHF.

Of note for this clonotype: Germline is not matched at one junction end, which may reflect a read error. The chain recombines TRBV12-3 or TRBV12-4 with TRBJ2-6, with D possibly being TRBD1 (5 bases). The CDR3 is 14 residues long. Here the CDR3 reads CASTDLAGANVLPF. CDR3 DNA: TGTGCCAGCACGGACCTGGCTGGGGCCAACGTCTTGCCTTTC.

This clonotype has at least ten counts. V gene TRBV27 combines with J gene TRBJ2-7; TRBD1 matches 8 bases. The CDR3 is 13 amino acids. V lost 5 bases to trimming and J lost 7 bases; unmatched junction nucleotides: 7. Germline assignment: CDR1 MNHEY and CDR2 SMNVEV (reference sequence). The CDR3 nucleotides are TGTGCCAGCAGTACGGACAGGGTGGGGGAGCAGTACTTC. It yields the protein CASSTDRVGEQYF.

As to this clonotype: A much larger clone differs by one base, so this may be a read error. This chain links TRBV27 with TRBJ2-7, with D possibly TRBD2 on 5 matching bases. The germline gives CDR1 MNHEY, CDR2 SMNVEV (reference sequence). The CDR3 sequence is 13 residues long. The CDR3 reads CASSFRGSYGQYF. The CDR3 DNA follows: TGTGCCAGCAGTTTCAGAGGGTCCTACGGGCAGTACTTC.

The chain is built from TRBV7-6 and TRBJ2-1, with D possibly TRBD2 on 7 matching bases. There are 13 residues in the CDR3. Trimming left V 5 bases short and J 6 bases short, with 11 bases between. Germline V gene sequence: CDR1 SGHVS, CDR2 FNYEAQ. The CDR3 DNA reads as TGTGCCAGCAGCCCTGGGGGGGCCAATGAGCAGTTCTTC. Protein sequence: CASSPGGANEQFF.

V is TRBV18 and J is TRBJ2-5; D perhaps matches TRBD1 (6 bases). Germline CDR1 and CDR2: KGHSH and LQKENI. Trimming removed 3 bases from V and 4 bases from J, with 24 bases in between. There are 18 residues in the CDR3. This CDR3 is CASSPGTIKWQGRETQYF. CDR3 DNA sequence: TGTGCCAGCTCACCCGGGACAATAAAGTGGCAGGGGCGAGAGACCCAGTACTTC.

This clonotype was observed many times. This sequence joins TRBV15 and TRBJ2-5; D gene ambiguous. The CDR3 extends over 15 amino acids. V dropped 5 bases and J dropped 5 bases, with 18 bases sitting between them. Germline V gives CDR1 LNHNV, CDR2 YYDKDF (reference sequence). The CDR3 bases are TGTGCCACCAGCCACCGACGGACCCAGGAGGAGACCCAGTACTTC. The encoded protein is CATSHRRTQEETQYF.

The table lists this clonotype with many counts. V is TRBV7-9 and J is TRBJ2-1; D call uncertain. The germline V gene encodes CDR1 SEHNR and CDR2 FQNEAQ (reference sequence). This CDR3 is built from 13 residues. V lost 0 bases, J lost 9 bases, and 9 bases lay in between. The CDR3 loop reads CASSLASQAEQFF. The CDR3 DNA reads TGTGCCAGCAGCTTAGCATCTCAAGCTGAGCAGTTCTTC.

This clonotype was recorded many times. The rearrangement links TRBV6-5 to TRBJ2-7, with D perhaps TRBD2 (6 bases). The CDR3 has 15 residues. Germline-derived CDR1 and CDR2 are MNHEY and SVGAGI. Trimming cost V 5 bases and J 2 bases, with 16 bases left between them. The CDR3, as DNA: TGTGCCAGCAGTCCGGAGGCTAGCGAAACCTACGAGCAGTACTTC. The encoded protein is CASSPEASETYEQYF.

Ten or more counts support this clonotype. V usage is TRBV27 and J usage is TRBJ1-4, with TRBD1 matching 7 bases. Trimming at V came to 6 bases and at J to 3 bases, leaving 7 bases not matched to a gene. Germline CDR1 MNHEY, CDR2 SMNVEV (reference sequence). The CDR3 contains 15 residues. CDR3 nucleotide sequence: TGTGCCAGCAGGTATAGGGGGCTGGCTAATGAAAAACTGTTTTTT. As protein: CASRYRGLANEKLFF.

There are many counts of this clonotype. The V call is TRBV4-1, the J call TRBJ2-7, with D possibly being TRBD1 (5 bases). The CDR3 loop spans 15 amino acids. V lost 0 bases to trimming and J lost 7 bases, with 16 bases between them. The germline V gene encodes CDR1 MGHRA and CDR2 YSYEKL. This chain's CDR3 is CASSQDQDIRREQYF. CDR3 sequence (DNA): TGCGCCAGCAGCCAAGATCAGGACATCCGGAGAGAGCAGTACTTC.

This clonotype occurred once. The rearrangement joins TRBV7-9 to TRBJ1-3; D is perhaps TRBD1 (6 bases). The CDR3 has 15 amino acids. The germline CDR1 and CDR2 sequences are SEHNR and FQNEAQ (reference sequence). The germline V and J ends were trimmed by 5 bases and 2 bases, with 13 bases remaining between them. The CDR3 reads CASSDRTYPGNTIYF. The CDR3 region has the DNA TGTGCCAGCAGCGACAGGACCTACCCTGGAAACACCATATATTTT. Supplemented by reference TRBV7-9 and TRBJ1-3, the full variable domain reads DTGVSQNPRHKITKRGQNVTFRCDPISEHNRLYWYRQTLGQGPEFLTYFQNEAQLEKSRLLSDRFSAERPKGSFSTLEIQRTEQGDSAMYLCASSDRTYPGNTIYFGEGSWLTVV.

Ten or more counts support this clonotype. This rearrangement joins TRBV12-3 or TRBV12-4 to TRBJ2-1; D might be TRBD2 (5 bases). The CDR3 consists of 15 residues. The germline V and J ends were trimmed by 5 bases and 2 bases, with 13 bases remaining between them. CDR3 DNA: TGTGCCAGCAGTGGAGGTGACGGAACCTACAATGAGCAGTTCTTC. It translates to CASSGGDGTYNEQFF.